The 30 T cell receptor beta chains given below trace back to one sample, sequenced in a study of shared clonotypes between healthy human individuals. Clones were sequenced by immunoSEQ multiplex PCR, and TCRdb holds only the in-frame ones, with some missing. The table records under 1,100,000 clones, 70% to 80% of them present only once. Sequencing used memory CD4+ T cells from PBMCs. Described subset: CD45RA-negative fraction. These receptors all come from a young man in good health. Some clones in this sample may be carry-over from other donors' samples.

This clone was observed at least ten times. The J gene is TRBJ2-7, the V gene TRBV7-3, with 7 bases lining up with TRBD1. V trimming: 5 bases; J trimming: 3 bases; junction bases outside the gene matches: 7. The length of the CDR3 is 14 residues. The germline gives CDR1 SGHTA, CDR2 FQGTGA. CDR3 loop: CASSADRTSYEQYF. The CDR3 coding sequence is TGTGCCAGCAGCGCGGACAGGACGAGCTACGAGCAGTACTTC.

The genes are TRBV7-2 and TRBJ1-5; D perhaps matches TRBD1 (5 bases). The CDR3 is made up of 13 amino acids. V shed 5 bases and J shed 7 bases, with 12 bases lying between them. Germline CDR1 SGHTA, CDR2 FQGNSA. CDR3 sequence reads: CASSNRGGQPQHF. The CDR3 coding sequence is TGTGCCAGCAGCAACCGGGGCGGCCAGCCCCAGCATTTT. Based on the CDR3 plus reference TRBV7-2 and TRBJ1-5, the full variable domain is GAGVSQSPSNKVTEKGKDVELRCDPISGHTALYWYRQSLGQGLEFLIYFQGNSAPDKSGLPSDRFSAERTGGSVSTLTIQRTQQEDSAVYLCASSNRGGQPQHFGDGTRLSIL.

The chain carries TRBV9 and TRBJ1-2; D call uncertain. This CDR3 comprises 13 residues. From germline, CDR1 is SGDLS and CDR2 YYNGEE. The germline V and J ends were trimmed by 2 bases and 4 bases, with 9 bases remaining between them. The CDR3 protein is CASSVGLAYGYTF. CDR3 nucleotide sequence: TGTGCCAGCAGCGTTGGGCTTGCCTATGGCTACACCTTC.

This clone was found a few times. The chain recombines TRBV5-1 with TRBJ2-2; 9 nucleotides agree with TRBD1. CDR1 SGHRS and CDR2 YFSETQ come from the germline V gene. Trimming took 4 bases from V and 3 from J; bases not matched to a gene: 4. The CDR3 is 15 amino acids. CDR3 loop: CASSRQGVHTGELFF. As DNA, the CDR3 is TGCGCCAGCAGCCGACAGGGGGTTCACACCGGGGAGCTGTTTTTT.

This sequence joins TRBV28 and TRBJ2-6; 8 positions match TRBD1. The CDR3 is made up of 18 amino acids. Germline V gene lookup returns CDR1 MDHEN and CDR2 SYDVKM. V gave up 5 bases and J gave up 0 bases; unmatched junction bases: 9. The CDR3 bases are TGTGCCAGCAGTGCCCGACAGGGGACCCTCTCTGGGGCCAACGTCCTGACTTTC. Its protein is CASSARQGTLSGANVLTF.

This clone was counted many times. The genes are TRBV5-5 and TRBJ2-1; D remains ambiguous. The V end lost 1 base, the J end lost 5 bases, and 13 bases lay between the germline ends. CDR1 is SGHKS, CDR2 YYEKEE, per germline (reference sequence). The CDR3 covers 15 residues. CDR3 protein: CASSLSPIYNNEQFF. The CDR3 nucleotides read TGTGCCAGCAGCTTGTCCCCCATCTATAACAATGAGCAGTTCTTC.

V gene TRBV5-1 combines with J gene TRBJ1-1; D is uncertain. The germline CDR1 and CDR2 sequences are SGHRS and YFSETQ. V lost 1 base to trimming and J lost 10 bases, with 14 bases between them. The length of the CDR3 is 13 residues. CDR3 in amino acids: CASSLSVLTGAFF. The CDR3 nucleotides read TGCGCCAGCAGCTTGTCGGTCCTAACGGGAGCTTTCTTT.

The chain uses TRBV2 and TRBJ2-4, with D tentatively TRBD2 (5 bases). The CDR3 has 14 residues. Trimming cost V 6 bases and J 3 bases, with 12 bases left between them. Germline lookup yields CDR1 SNHLY and CDR2 FYNNEI. This CDR3 reads CASREVSDKNIQYF. DNA for the CDR3: TGTGCCAGCAGGGAGGTGAGCGACAAAAACATTCAGTACTTC.

There are a few counts of this clone. The chain links TRBV5-5 to TRBJ1-2; D ambiguous. V was pared by 1 base and J by 10 bases, with 11 bases between. Germline V gene lookup returns CDR1 SGHKS and CDR2 YYEKEE (reference sequence). The CDR3 covers 12 residues. In DNA form, the CDR3 reads TGTGCCAGCAGCTTGCCGGACCGAGACTACACCTTC. It yields the protein CASSLPDRDYTF. The whole variable domain, remainder taken from reference TRBV5-5 and TRBJ1-2, is DAGVTQSPTHLIKTRGQQVTLRCSPISGHKSVSWYQQVLGQGPQFIFQYYEKEERGRGNFPDRFSARQFPNYSSELNVNALLLGDSALYLCASSLPDRDYTFGSGTRLTVV.

The chain links TRBV10-3 to TRBJ1-1; no clear D gene. Trimming took off 7 bases at V and 3 bases at J, with 12 bases between the two ends. This CDR3 is 13 amino acids long. The germline CDR1 and CDR2 sequences are ENHRY and SYGVKD. The CDR3 bases are TGTGCCATCACTCGGGCGAAGGACACTGAAGCTTTCTTT. The encoded protein is CAITRAKDTEAFF.

The CDR3 DNA sequence: TGTGCCAGCGGCAATACAGGGGGGTCCGATACGCAGTATTTT. This sequence encodes CASGNTGGSDTQYF. V is TRBV6-1 and J is TRBJ2-3, with 8 positions matching TRBD1. The V segment lost 8 bases and the J segment 6 bases; nucleotides outside the gene matches: 10. Germline V gene sequence: CDR1 MNHNS, CDR2 SASEGT. The CDR3 consists of 14 residues.

As concerns this clone: Different DNA sequences within this sample yield the same CDR3. The chain couples TRBV6-5 to TRBJ1-1, with D possibly matching TRBD1 (5 bases). V dropped 2 bases and J dropped 4 bases, with 11 bases sitting between them. The CDR3 loop spans 14 amino acids. Germline lookup yields CDR1 MNHEY and CDR2 SVGAGI. The DNA for the CDR3 is TGTGCCAGCAGTTACCGGGGGTTGGGCACTGAAGCTTTCTTT. It codes for CASSYRGLGTEAFF.

Concerning this clone: A far larger clone is just one base off, so this is likely a read error. The sample has other DNA sequences that encode this CDR3 too. V gene TRBV29-1 combines with J gene TRBJ2-1; TRBD2 aligns across 8 bases. This CDR3 spans 12 amino acids. Germline lookup yields CDR1 SQVTM and CDR2 ANQGSEA. In nucleotides, the CDR3 is TGTACTGCCCATAGCGGGAACTATGAGCAGTTCTTC. Translated: CTAHSGNYEQFF.

The chain links TRBV27 to TRBJ2-7, with 8 bases aligning to TRBD2. Germline assignment: CDR1 MNHEY and CDR2 SMNVEV (reference sequence). The CDR3 length is 15 residues. V was pared by 5 bases and J by 2 bases, with 8 bases of the junction left unmatched. The CDR3 loop is CASSRSGTRTYEQYF. CDR3 coding DNA: TGTGCCAGCAGTAGATCCGGGACTAGAACCTACGAGCAGTACTTC.

Concerning this clone itself: Additional DNA sequences in this sample encode the identical CDR3. The chain carries TRBV2 and TRBJ1-3; D is ambiguous. Germline loops: CDR1 SNHLY, CDR2 FYNNEI. The CDR3 runs 13 residues. The ends were cut back, 7 bases at V and 0 bases at J, with 7 bases in the middle. CDR3 region: CASTGFSGNTIYF. DNA of the CDR3: TGTGCCAGCACAGGTTTCTCTGGAAACACCATATATTTT. The variable domain in full, with the rest retrieved from reference TRBV2 and TRBJ1-3, is EPEVTQTPSHQVTQMGQEVILRCVPISNHLYFYWYRQILGQKVEFLVSFYNNEISEKSEIFDDQFSVERPDGSNFTLKIRSTKLEDSAMYFCASTGFSGNTIYFGEGSWLTVV.

The J gene is TRBJ1-4, the V gene TRBV7-8; D ambiguous. The CDR3 has 16 residues. Germline-derived CDR1 and CDR2 are SGHVS and FQNEAQ. V shed 2 bases and J shed 8 bases, with 18 bases lying between them. The CDR3 DNA reads TGTGCCAGCAGCTTAACTCGGACTGCAGCGGGGGAAAAACTGTTTTTT. This translates into CASSLTRTAAGEKLFF.

As DNA, the CDR3 is TGTGCCAGCAGCGCGGGGACAGGAGGCAGTGAAAAACTGTTTTTT. Encoded protein: CASSAGTGGSEKLFF. The J gene is TRBJ1-4, the V gene TRBV9; 8 bases align to TRBD1. V shed 3 bases, J shed 7 bases, and the junction held 8 bases outside the gene matches. The CDR3 extends over 15 amino acids. The V gene's germline CDR1 is SGDLS and CDR2 YYNGEE.

J is TRBJ2-1 and V is TRBV7-2; the match to TRBD2 covers 11 bases. Germline lookup yields CDR1 SGHTA and CDR2 FQGNSA. CDR3 length equals 15 residues. J lost 7 bases, V lost 5 bases, and 7 bases had no gene match. The CDR3 DNA reads TGTGCCAGCAGCACCCAGACTAGCGGGACTAATGAGCAGTTCTTC. Translating it yields CASSTQTSGTNEQFF.

This clone was counted only a few times. The chain links TRBV9 to TRBJ2-2; D possibly corresponds to TRBD1 (5 bases). The CDR3 has 14 amino acids. With 4 bases removed from V and 4 bases from J, the gap between germline ends came to 11 bases. From germline, CDR1 is SGDLS and CDR2 YYNGEE. Here the CDR3 reads CASSQGGFTGELFF. In DNA, the CDR3 is TGTGCCAGCAGCCAGGGTGGTTTCACCGGGGAGCTGTTTTTT.

The chain uses TRBV9 and TRBJ2-5, with D hard to call. Between the trimmed V and J ends, which lost 1 base and 7 bases, there was a span of 14 bases. The CDR3 loop spans 14 amino acids. Germline values: CDR1 SGDLS, CDR2 YYNGEE. The CDR3 sequence is CASSVQERSSTQYF. The CDR3 DNA follows: TGTGCCAGCAGCGTACAGGAACGGTCTTCGACCCAGTACTTC.

The rearrangement joins TRBV28 to TRBJ2-1; 12 nucleotides match TRBD2. V was clipped by 3 bases and J by 10 bases; unmatched bases: 10. This CDR3 comprises 16 residues. Per germline, CDR1 MDHEN and CDR2 SYDVKM. The CDR3 is CASSFSGLAGPTEQFF. CDR3 DNA: TGTGCCAGCAGTTTTTCGGGACTAGCGGGCCCCACGGAGCAGTTCTTC.

The chain joins TRBV6-5 to TRBJ1-1; no clear D gene. This CDR3 has 13 residues. CDR1 MNHEY and CDR2 SVGAGI come from the germline V gene. V was clipped by 5 bases and J by 6 bases, with 13 bases between them. The CDR3: CASSKRRKAEAFF. In DNA, the CDR3 is TGTGCCAGCAGTAAAAGACGAAAAGCTGAAGCTTTCTTT.

The rearrangement links TRBV5-6 to TRBJ1-1; possible D gene TRBD1, 6 bases. Between the trimmed V and J ends, which lost 4 bases and 5 bases, there was a span of 12 bases. CDR1 is SGHDT, CDR2 YYEEEE, per germline. The length of the CDR3 is 13 residues. CDR3 amino acids: CASSLRGGTEAFF. CDR3 coding DNA: TGTGCCAGCAGCCTCAGAGGGGGGACTGAAGCTTTCTTT. The complete variable domain, with remaining parts taken from reference TRBV5-6 and TRBJ1-1, reads DAGVTQSPTHLIKTRGQQVTLRCSPKSGHDTVSWYQQALGQGPQFIFQYYEEEERQRGNFPDRFSGHQFPNYSSELNVNALLLGDSALYLCASSLRGGTEAFFGQGTRLTVV.

This clone occurred a few times. This chain connects TRBV28 to TRBJ2-7; TRBD2 agrees at 7 bases. Germline trimming cut 6 bases from V and 9 bases from J; bases unmatched to any gene: 17. The CDR3 length is 15 residues. CDR1 MDHEN and CDR2 SYDVKM come from the germline V gene. The chain's CDR3 is CASRPRGVGGPMQYF. In nucleotides, the CDR3 is TGTGCCAGCAGGCCCCGTGGTGTGGGAGGGCCAATGCAGTACTTC.

This chain connects TRBV5-1 to TRBJ2-2; 10 bases are shared with TRBD1. This CDR3 has 16 residues. Germline V gene data show CDR1 as SGHRS and CDR2 as YFSETQ. The V and J ends lost 4 bases and 8 bases, in that order; junction bases with no gene match: 11. In DNA form, the CDR3 reads TGCGCCAGCAGCGGACCGGGACAGGGGTCGTCGGGGGAGCTGTTTTTT. It yields the protein CASSGPGQGSSGELFF.

This clone was seen only once. The CDR3, as DNA: TGCGCCAGCAGCCAAGATTTCTCCGGAGTGGGACAGAGGAACACCGGGGAGCTGTTTTTT. Protein: CASSQDFSGVGQRNTGELFF. This sequence joins TRBV4-1 and TRBJ2-2; 7 positions match TRBD1. Germline V gives CDR1 MGHRA, CDR2 YSYEKL. The V and J ends lost 0 bases and 1 base, in that order; junction bases with no gene match: 14. The CDR3 has 20 amino acids.

A remark on this clone: A much larger clone is a single base away; this may be a read error. V and J are TRBV11-2 and TRBJ2-5, with D perhaps matching TRBD1 (5 bases). V was shortened by 0 bases and J by 3 bases, with 5 bases between the two germline ends. Germline V lookup: CDR1 SGHAT, CDR2 FQNNGV. The CDR3 sequence is 13 residues long. The chain's CDR3 is CASSLDREETQYF. CDR3 bases: TGTGCCAGCAGCTTAGACAGGGAAGAGACCCAGTACTTC.

As concerns this clone: The sample contains more than one DNA sequence encoding this CDR3. This chain uses TRBV18 with TRBJ2-3; 10 bases agree with TRBD1. V gave up 3 bases and J gave up 3 bases; unmatched junction bases: 3. Per the germline V gene, CDR1 is KGHSH and CDR2 is LQKENI. CDR3 size: 15 residues. CDR3: CASSPGTGVTDTQYF. The CDR3 region has the DNA TGTGCCAGCTCACCCGGGACAGGGGTAACAGATACGCAGTATTTT.

The chain joins TRBV5-1 to TRBJ1-2, with 8 bases lining up with TRBD1. This CDR3 has 15 residues. Per germline, CDR1 SGHRS and CDR2 YFSETQ. Germline trimming cut 4 bases from V and 7 bases from J; bases unmatched to any gene: 12. In DNA, the CDR3 is TGCGCCAGCAGCCCGTTGGGGCAGGGGGCGACTGGCTACACCTTC. Translated, it gives CASSPLGQGATGYTF.

The rearrangement links TRBV6-5 to TRBJ1-1; D may be TRBD1 (5 bases). CDR1 is MNHEY, CDR2 SVGAGI, per germline. Between the trimmed V and J ends, which lost 2 bases and 9 bases, there was a span of 16 bases. The CDR3 is made up of 14 amino acids. CDR3 sequence (DNA): TGTGCCAGCAGTTACGGTCGGGACCCTGGTAAAGCTTTCTTT. Protein product: CASSYGRDPGKAFF.